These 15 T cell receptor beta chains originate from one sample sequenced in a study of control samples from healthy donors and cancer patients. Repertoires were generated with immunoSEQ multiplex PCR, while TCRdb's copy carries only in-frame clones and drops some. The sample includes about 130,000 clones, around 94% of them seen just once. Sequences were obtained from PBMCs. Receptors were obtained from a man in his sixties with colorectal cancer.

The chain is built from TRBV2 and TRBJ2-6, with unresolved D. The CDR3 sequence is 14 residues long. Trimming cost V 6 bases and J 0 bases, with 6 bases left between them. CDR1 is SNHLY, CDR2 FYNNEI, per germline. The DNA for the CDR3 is TGTGCCAGCAGGCAGGTCTCTGGGGCCAACGTCCTGACTTTC. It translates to CASRQVSGANVLTF.

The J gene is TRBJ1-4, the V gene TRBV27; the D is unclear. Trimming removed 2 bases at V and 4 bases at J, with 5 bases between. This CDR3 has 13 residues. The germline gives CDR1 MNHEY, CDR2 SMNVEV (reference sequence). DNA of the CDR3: TGTGCCAGCAGTTTAGATCTTAATGAAAAACTGTTTTTT. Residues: CASSLDLNEKLFF.

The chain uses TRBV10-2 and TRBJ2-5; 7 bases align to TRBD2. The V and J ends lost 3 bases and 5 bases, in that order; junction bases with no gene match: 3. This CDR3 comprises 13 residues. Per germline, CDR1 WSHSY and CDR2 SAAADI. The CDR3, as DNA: TGCGCCAGCAGTGAAGTGCGGGAGGAGACCCAGTACTTC. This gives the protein CASSEVREETQYF.

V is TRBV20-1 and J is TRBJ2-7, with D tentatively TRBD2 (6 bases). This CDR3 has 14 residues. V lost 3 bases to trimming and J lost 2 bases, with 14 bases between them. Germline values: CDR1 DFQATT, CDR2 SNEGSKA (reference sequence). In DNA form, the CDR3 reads TGCAGTGCTAGTAGAGGCGGGGAGGCCTACGAGCAGTACTTC. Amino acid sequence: CSASRGGEAYEQYF.

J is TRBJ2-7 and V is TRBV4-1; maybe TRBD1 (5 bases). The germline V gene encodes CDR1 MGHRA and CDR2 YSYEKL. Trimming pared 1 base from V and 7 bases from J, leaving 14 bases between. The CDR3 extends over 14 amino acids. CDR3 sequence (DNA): TGCGCCAGCAGCCAAGTTCCTCTGTCAGGGGAGCAGTACTTC. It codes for CASSQVPLSGEQYF.

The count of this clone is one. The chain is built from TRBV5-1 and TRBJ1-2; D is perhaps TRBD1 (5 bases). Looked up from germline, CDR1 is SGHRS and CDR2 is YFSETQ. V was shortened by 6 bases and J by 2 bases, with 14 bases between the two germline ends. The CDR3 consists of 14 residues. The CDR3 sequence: CASTSLRGNYGYTF. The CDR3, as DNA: TGCGCCAGCACGTCTCTACGGGGGAACTATGGCTACACCTTC.

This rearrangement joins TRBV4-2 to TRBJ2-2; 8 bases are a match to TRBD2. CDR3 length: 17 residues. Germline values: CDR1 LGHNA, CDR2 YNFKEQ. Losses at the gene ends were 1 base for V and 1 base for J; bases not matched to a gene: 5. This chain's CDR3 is CASSQGSGGRNTGELFF. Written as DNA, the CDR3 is TGTGCCAGCAGCCAAGGGAGCGGGGGTCGGAACACCGGGGAGCTGTTTTTT.

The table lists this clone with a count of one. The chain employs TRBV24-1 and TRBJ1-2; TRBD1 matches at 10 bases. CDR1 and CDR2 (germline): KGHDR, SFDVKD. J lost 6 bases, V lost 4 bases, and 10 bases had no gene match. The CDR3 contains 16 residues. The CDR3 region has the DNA TGTGCCACCAGTGACGGGACAGGGGACAGTTCAGATGGCTACACCTTC. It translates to CATSDGTGDSSDGYTF.

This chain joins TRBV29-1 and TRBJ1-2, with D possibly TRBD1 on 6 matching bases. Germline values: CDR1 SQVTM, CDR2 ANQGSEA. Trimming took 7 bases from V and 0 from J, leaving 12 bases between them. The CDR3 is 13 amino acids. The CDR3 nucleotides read TGCAGCGCCCGGGACACCGCTAACTATGGCTACACCTTC. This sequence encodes CSARDTANYGYTF.

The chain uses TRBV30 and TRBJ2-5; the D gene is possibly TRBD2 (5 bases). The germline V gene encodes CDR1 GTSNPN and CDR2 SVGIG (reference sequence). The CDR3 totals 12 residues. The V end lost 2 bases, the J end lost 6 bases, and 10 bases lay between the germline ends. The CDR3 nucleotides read TGTGCCTGGAGTCCTTCCGGGAAGACCCAGTACTTC. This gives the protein CAWSPSGKTQYF.

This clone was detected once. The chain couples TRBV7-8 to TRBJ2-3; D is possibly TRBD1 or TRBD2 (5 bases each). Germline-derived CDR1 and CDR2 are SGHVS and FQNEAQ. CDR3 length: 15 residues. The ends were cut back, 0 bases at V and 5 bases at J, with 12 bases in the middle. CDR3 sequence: CASSLAGVGIDTQYF. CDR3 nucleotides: TGTGCCAGCAGCTTAGCGGGGGTTGGTATAGATACGCAGTATTTT.

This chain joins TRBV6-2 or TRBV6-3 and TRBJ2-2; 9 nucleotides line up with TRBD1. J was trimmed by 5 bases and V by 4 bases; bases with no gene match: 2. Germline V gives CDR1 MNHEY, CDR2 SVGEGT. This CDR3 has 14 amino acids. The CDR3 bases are TGTGCCAGCAGTTTCGGACAGGGGACCGGGGAGCTGTTTTTT. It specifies CASSFGQGTGELFF.

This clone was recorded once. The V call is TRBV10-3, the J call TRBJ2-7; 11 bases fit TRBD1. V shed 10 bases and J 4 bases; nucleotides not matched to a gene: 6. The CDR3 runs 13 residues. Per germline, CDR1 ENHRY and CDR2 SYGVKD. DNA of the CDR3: TGTGCCAGCCTGGGACAGGGGGAATACGAGCAGTACTTC. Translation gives CASLGQGEYEQYF.

CDR3 nucleotides: TGTGCCAGCAGCCCCGGACAGGGAGGCGGCTATGGCTACACCTTC. It encodes CASSPGQGGGYGYTF. The V gene is TRBV2, the J gene TRBJ1-2; 8 positions agree with TRBD1. CDR1 and CDR2 (germline): SNHLY, FYNNEI. Trimming at V came to 6 bases and at J to 4 bases, leaving 10 bases not matched to a gene. The CDR3 spans 15 residues.

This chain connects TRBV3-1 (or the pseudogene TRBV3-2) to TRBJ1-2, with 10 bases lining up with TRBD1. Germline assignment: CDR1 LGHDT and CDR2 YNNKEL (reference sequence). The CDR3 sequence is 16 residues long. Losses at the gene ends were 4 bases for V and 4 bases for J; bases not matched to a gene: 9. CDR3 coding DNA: TGTGCCAGCAGCCCCCGACAGGGGGCCCCTCTCTATGGCTACACCTTC. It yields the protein CASSPRQGAPLYGYTF.